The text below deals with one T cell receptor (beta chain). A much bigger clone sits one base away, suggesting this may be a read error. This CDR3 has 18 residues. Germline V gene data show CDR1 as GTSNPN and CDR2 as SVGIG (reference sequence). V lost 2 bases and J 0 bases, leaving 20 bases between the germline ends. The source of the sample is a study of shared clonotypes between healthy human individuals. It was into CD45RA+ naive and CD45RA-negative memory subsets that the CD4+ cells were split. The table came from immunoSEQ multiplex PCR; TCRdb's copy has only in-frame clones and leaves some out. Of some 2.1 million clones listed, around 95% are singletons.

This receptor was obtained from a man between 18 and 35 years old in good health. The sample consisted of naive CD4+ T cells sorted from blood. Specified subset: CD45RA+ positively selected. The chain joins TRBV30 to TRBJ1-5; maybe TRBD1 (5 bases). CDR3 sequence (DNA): TGTGCCTGGAGTCCCGCCCGGGACCTTGGTTGTAGCAATCAGCCCCAGCATTTT. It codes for CAWSPARDLGCSNQPQHF.